These T cell receptor beta chains were read from a single sample in a study of blood T cell repertoires in COVID-19. Sequencing used immunoSEQ multiplex PCR; TCRdb keeps in-frame clones, though not all of them. The profile covers 130,000 to 150,000 clones, with over 70% appearing a single time and more than 1.5% taken by the ten largest. Sequencing used peripheral blood. All receptors come from a woman aged 60-70 years with acute or convalescent COVID-19. Both conserved end residues are part of each CDR3. Fields, in order: clone size, V gene, J gene, D gene, CDR3 protein, CDR3 DNA. A D gene is named only where the DNA matches it firmly. Clone size, where shown, is once, few, many, or a class for clones that have expanded.

few	TRBV7-9	TRBJ2-1	TRBD2	CASSHDRAGGEQFF	TGTGCCAGCAGCCATGACCGAGCGGGGGGAGAGCAGTTCTTC
-	TRBV12-3/TRBV12-4	TRBJ1-3	-	CASRQGSGNTIYF	TGTGCCAGCAGGCAGGGCTCTGGAAACACCATATATTTT
-	TRBV5-4	TRBJ1-1	TRBD1	CASSPDRANTEAFF	TGTGCCAGCAGCCCCGACAGGGCGAACACTGAAGCTTTCTTT
-	TRBV3-1/TRBV3-2	TRBJ1-5	-	CASSQERESQPQHF	TGTGCCAGCAGCCAAGAAAGGGAGTCCCAGCCCCAGCATTTT
-	TRBV10-3	TRBJ2-7	-	CAISGRLVNSYEQYF	TGTGCCATCAGTGGTAGGCTAGTAAATTCCTACGAGCAGTACTTC
-	TRBV4-2	TRBJ2-1	TRBD1	CASSQDSRGFFEQFF	TGTGCCAGCAGCCAAGATAGCAGGGGGTTTTTTGAGCAGTTCTTC
-	TRBV19	TRBJ2-3	-	CASSPARGTDTQYF	TGTGCCAGTAGCCCCGCCAGGGGCACAGATACGCAGTATTTT
few	TRBV27	TRBJ1-5	-	CASSSESYSNQPQHF	TGTGCCAGCAGTTCTGAGAGCTATAGCAATCAGCCCCAGCATTTT
-	TRBV12-3/TRBV12-4	TRBJ2-7	-	CASTRVAGEQYF	TGTGCCAGCACCCGAGTGGCGGGGGAGCAGTACTTC
-	TRBV6-1	TRBJ2-2	TRBD1	CASSSGTGRVGELFF	TGTGCCAGCAGTTCCGGGACAGGGAGGGTCGGGGAGCTGTTTTTT
few	TRBV18	TRBJ2-1	TRBD2	CASSPGLAGASEQFF	TGTGCCAGCTCACCGGGACTAGCGGGTGCCAGTGAGCAGTTCTTC
-	TRBV6-5	TRBJ1-1	-	CASSFSGAGAAFF	TGTGCCAGCAGTTTCTCGGGGGCGGGGGCAGCTTTCTTT
-	TRBV18	TRBJ2-1	TRBD2	CASSPTPRGGYEQFF	TGTGCCAGCTCACCAACGCCCCGGGGGGGCTATGAGCAGTTCTTC
-	TRBV18	TRBJ2-2	-	CASSPRQASNTGELFF	TGTGCCAGCTCACCACGGCAGGCTTCGAACACCGGGGAGCTGTTTTTT
-	TRBV11-2	TRBJ2-7	-	CASSPRIRAYEQYF	TGTGCCAGCAGCCCCCGTATTCGGGCCTACGAGCAGTACTTC
-	TRBV30	TRBJ1-3	-	CAWRGDNLGNTIYF	TGTGCCTGGAGGGGGGACAACCTGGGAAACACCATATATTTT
-	TRBV3-1/TRBV3-2	TRBJ1-3	TRBD1	CASSQYFGTGSRTIYF	TGTGCCAGCAGCCAATACTTCGGGACAGGGAGTCGCACCATATATTTT
-	TRBV30	TRBJ2-5	-	CAGGAGETQYF	TGTGCCGGGGGGGCAGGGGAGACCCAGTACTTC
-	TRBV30	TRBJ1-3	TRBD1	CAWSRGGTGNTIYF	TGTGCCTGGAGTCGAGGGGGCACTGGAAACACCATATATTTT
once	TRBV7-6	TRBJ2-7	TRBD1	CASSLEATGGRSSYEQYF	TGTGCCAGCAGCTTAGAGGCTACAGGGGGCAGGAGCTCCTACGAGCAGTACTTC
-	TRBV5-1	TRBJ2-7	TRBD2	CASSLDGTSGTWAEQYF	TGCGCCAGCAGCTTGGACGGGACTAGCGGGACGTGGGCCGAGCAGTACTTC
-	TRBV5-1	TRBJ2-3	-	CASSLMGSSTDTQYF	TGCGCCAGCAGCTTGATGGGCTCTAGCACAGATACGCAGTATTTT
-	TRBV29-1	TRBJ1-2	TRBD1	CSVEEGSGTGYGYTF	TGCAGCGTTGAAGAAGGGAGCGGGACAGGCTATGGCTACACCTTC
few	TRBV5-1	TRBJ2-5	-	CASSLDGGQETQYF	TGCGCCAGCAGCTTGGACGGCGGCCAAGAGACCCAGTACTTC
-	TRBV14	TRBJ2-1	TRBD2	CASSGQTGLARVEQFF	TGTGCCAGCAGCGGACAGACGGGACTAGCGCGCGTTGAGCAGTTCTTC
-	TRBV28	TRBJ2-7	TRBD2	CASMPRAGGSYEQYF	TGTGCCAGCATGCCAAGAGCGGGAGGGTCCTACGAGCAGTACTTC
few	TRBV11-2	TRBJ2-7	TRBD1	CASSFGTGNEQYF	TGTGCCAGCAGCTTCGGGACAGGGAACGAGCAGTACTTC
-	TRBV5-1	TRBJ2-1	TRBD2	CASSLVAGGSYNEQFF	TGCGCCAGCAGCTTGGTAGCGGGAGGCTCCTACAATGAGCAGTTCTTC
-	TRBV5-6	TRBJ2-1	-	CASSLLEGMAGEQFF	TGTGCCAGCAGCTTACTAGAAGGGATGGCGGGTGAGCAGTTCTTC
-	TRBV18	TRBJ1-2	-	CASTPQENYGYTF	TGTGCCAGCACACCACAGGAGAACTATGGCTACACCTTC
-	TRBV28	TRBJ2-5	TRBD2	CASSPSGAGGGETQYF	TGTGCCAGCAGTCCCTCCGGAGCGGGAGGCGGGGAGACCCAGTACTTC
-	TRBV23-1	TRBJ2-1	TRBD2	CASRTSEFSGRGNEQFF	TGCGCCAGCAGAACTTCGGAATTTAGCGGGAGGGGGAATGAGCAGTTCTTC
-	TRBV2	TRBJ2-1	-	CASSDPVGLRYNEQFF	TGTGCCAGCAGTGATCCTGTGGGACTCCGGTACAATGAGCAGTTCTTC
few	TRBV28	TRBJ1-4	TRBD1	CASSLPGTGNEKLFF	TGTGCCAGCAGTCTTCCCGGGACAGGGAATGAAAAACTGTTTTTT
-	TRBV7-5	TRBJ2-2	-	CARSPGGAGANTGELFF	TGTGCCAGAAGCCCTGGAGGTGCAGGGGCGAACACCGGGGAGCTGTTTTTT
-	TRBV18	TRBJ2-1	-	CASSQDPTQQFF	TGTGCCAGCTCACAAGACCCGACTCAGCAGTTCTTC
few	TRBV14	TRBJ1-2	TRBD1	CASSIGTGYGYTF	TGTGCCAGCAGCATCGGGACAGGATATGGCTACACCTTC
many	TRBV7-9	TRBJ2-7	-	CASSPQTSHEQYF	TGTGCCAGCAGCCCCCAGACTAGTCACGAGCAGTACTTC
-	TRBV28	TRBJ1-2	TRBD1	CASSLGTGIPGYTF	TGTGCCAGCAGTTTAGGGACAGGGATACCTGGCTACACCTTC
-	TRBV12-5	TRBJ1-1	-	CASGLVRGGSTEAFF	TGTGCTAGTGGTTTGGTAAGGGGGGGGAGCACTGAAGCTTTCTTT
once	TRBV10-1	TRBJ1-2	TRBD1	CARYSAIGQALYGYTF	TGCGCCAGGTATTCGGCCATTGGACAGGCCCTCTATGGCTACACCTTC
-	TRBV18	TRBJ1-5	TRBD1	CASSPGTGNQPQHF	TGTGCCAGCTCACCAGGGACAGGGAATCAGCCCCAGCATTTT
-	TRBV4-1	TRBJ2-1	TRBD2	CASSQYTSGSFYEQFF	TGCGCCAGCAGCCAGTATACTAGCGGGAGTTTCTATGAGCAGTTCTTC
-	TRBV12-3/TRBV12-4	TRBJ1-6	-	CASSLPRSPLHF	TGTGCCAGCAGCCTACCCCGATCACCCCTCCACTTT
-	TRBV6-5	TRBJ1-5	TRBD1	CASSQNRGNNQPQHF	TGTGCCAGCAGTCAAAACAGGGGCAACAATCAGCCCCAGCATTTT
-	TRBV18	TRBJ2-7	-	CASSSAGPIGYYEQYF	TGTGCCAGCTCCTCGGCGGGCCCTATAGGTTACTACGAGCAGTACTTC
-	TRBV5-6	TRBJ1-6	-	CASSFFNSLNSPLHF	TGTGCCAGCAGCTTTTTTAACAGCCTAAATTCACCCCTCCACTTT
-	TRBV12-3/TRBV12-4	TRBJ1-2	-	CASSSYSTAGYTF	TGTGCCAGCAGTTCATATTCGACAGCTGGCTACACCTTC
-	TRBV7-8	TRBJ2-3	-	CASGQGTDTQYF	TGTGCCAGCGGCCAGGGGACAGATACGCAGTATTTT
-	TRBV27	TRBJ2-7	TRBD2	CASNQGGSYEQYF	TGTGCCAGCAATCAGGGAGGGTCCTACGAGCAGTACTTC
-	TRBV28	TRBJ2-5	-	CASAGSTQYF	TGTGCCAGCGCGGGGTCGACCCAGTACTTC
-	TRBV28	TRBJ1-4	-	CASSPPAGKEKLFF	TGTGCCAGCAGCCCCCCCGCGGGGAAAGAAAAACTGTTTTTT
-	TRBV20-1	TRBJ2-5	TRBD2	CSASQGLAYTQYF	TGCAGTGCCAGTCAGGGACTAGCGTATACCCAGTACTTC
-	TRBV3-1/TRBV3-2	TRBJ2-5	-	CASTNTGTQYF	TGTGCCAGCACTAATACAGGGACCCAGTACTTC
-	TRBV7-6	TRBJ2-2	-	CASSLQGDTGELFF	TGTGCCAGCAGCTTGCAAGGAGACACCGGGGAGCTGTTTTTT
-	TRBV6-5	TRBJ2-1	-	CASSYTRLDEQFF	TGTGCCAGCAGTTACACTAGGCTCGATGAGCAGTTCTTC
-	TRBV20-1	TRBJ2-5	TRBD2	CSASREGVGTQYF	TGCAGTGCTAGTCGGGAGGGGGTGGGGACCCAGTACTTC